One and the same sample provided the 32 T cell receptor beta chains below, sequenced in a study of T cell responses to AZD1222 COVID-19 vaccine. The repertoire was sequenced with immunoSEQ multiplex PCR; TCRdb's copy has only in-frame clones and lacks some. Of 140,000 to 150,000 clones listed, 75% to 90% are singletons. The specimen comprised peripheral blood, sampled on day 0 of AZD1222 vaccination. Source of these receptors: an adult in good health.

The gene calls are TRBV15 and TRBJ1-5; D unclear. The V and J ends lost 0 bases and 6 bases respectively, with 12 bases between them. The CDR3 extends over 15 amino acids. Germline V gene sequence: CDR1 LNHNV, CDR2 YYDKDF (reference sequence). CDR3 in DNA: TGTGCCACCAGCAGAGATTATCAGGTGGGTCAGCCCCAGCATTTT. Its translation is CATSRDYQVGQPQHF.

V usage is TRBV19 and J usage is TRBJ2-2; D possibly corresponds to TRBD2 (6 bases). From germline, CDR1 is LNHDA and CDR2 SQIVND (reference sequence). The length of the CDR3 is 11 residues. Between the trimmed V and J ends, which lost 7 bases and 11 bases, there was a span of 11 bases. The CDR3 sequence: CASTVGLELFF. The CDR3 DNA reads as TGTGCCAGTACCGTGGGACTCGAGCTGTTTTTT.

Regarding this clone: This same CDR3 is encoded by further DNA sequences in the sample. For the CDR3, the DNA is TGTGCCAGCAGCTTGCGGAGGGGGGATACGCAGTATTTT. This translates into CASSLRRGDTQYF. The V gene is TRBV11-2, the J gene TRBJ2-3; either TRBD1 or TRBD2 may fit D (6 bases each). Deletions cut 3 bases from V and 6 bases from J, with 10 bases between. From germline, CDR1 is SGHAT and CDR2 FQNNGV. The CDR3 loop spans 13 amino acids.

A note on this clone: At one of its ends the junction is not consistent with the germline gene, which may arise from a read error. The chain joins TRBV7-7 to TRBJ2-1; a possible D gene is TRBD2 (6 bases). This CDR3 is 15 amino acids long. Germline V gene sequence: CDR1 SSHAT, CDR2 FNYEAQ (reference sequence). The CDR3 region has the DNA TGTGCTAGCAGCTTAATCGGGACTGGGAACAATGAGCAGTTCTTC. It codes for CASSLIGTGNNEQFF.

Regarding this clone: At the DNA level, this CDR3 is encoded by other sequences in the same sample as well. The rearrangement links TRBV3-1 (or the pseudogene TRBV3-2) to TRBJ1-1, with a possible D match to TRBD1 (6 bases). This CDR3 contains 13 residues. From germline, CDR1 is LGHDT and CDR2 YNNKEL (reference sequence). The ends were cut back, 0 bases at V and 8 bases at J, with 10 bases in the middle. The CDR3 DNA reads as TGTGCCAGCAGCCAAGATCGGGGGGCAGAAGCTTTCTTT. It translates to CASSQDRGAEAFF.

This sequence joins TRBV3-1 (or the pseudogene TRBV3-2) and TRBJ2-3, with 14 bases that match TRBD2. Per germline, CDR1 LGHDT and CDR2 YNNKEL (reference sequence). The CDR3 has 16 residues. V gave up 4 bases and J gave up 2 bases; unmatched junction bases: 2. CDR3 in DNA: TGTGCCAGCAGCCGGACTAGCGGGAGGCCCACAGATACGCAGTATTTT. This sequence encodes CASSRTSGRPTDTQYF.

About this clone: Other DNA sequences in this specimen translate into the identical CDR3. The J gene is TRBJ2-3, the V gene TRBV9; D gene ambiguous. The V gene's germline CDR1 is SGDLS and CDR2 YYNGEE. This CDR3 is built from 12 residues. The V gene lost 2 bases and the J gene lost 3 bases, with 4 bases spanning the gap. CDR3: CASSVGTDTQYF. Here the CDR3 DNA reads TGTGCCAGCAGCGTCGGAACAGATACGCAGTATTTT.

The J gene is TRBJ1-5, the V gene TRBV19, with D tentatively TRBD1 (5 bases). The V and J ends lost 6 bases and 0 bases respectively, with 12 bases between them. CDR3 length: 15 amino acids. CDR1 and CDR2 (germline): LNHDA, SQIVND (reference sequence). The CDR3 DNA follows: TGTGCCAGTAGCTTCGGGACTCATAGCAATCAGCCCCAGCATTTT. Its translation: CASSFGTHSNQPQHF.

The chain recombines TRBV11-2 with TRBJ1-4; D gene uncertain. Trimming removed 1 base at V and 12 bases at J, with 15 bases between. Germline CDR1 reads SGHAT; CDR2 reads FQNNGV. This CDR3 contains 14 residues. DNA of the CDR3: TGTGCCAGCAGCTTAGTATGGACGAGTGACGAACTGTTTTTT. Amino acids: CASSLVWTSDELFF.

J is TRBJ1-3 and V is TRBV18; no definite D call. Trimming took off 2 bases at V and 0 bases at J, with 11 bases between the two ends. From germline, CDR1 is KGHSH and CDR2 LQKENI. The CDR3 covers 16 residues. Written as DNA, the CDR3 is TGTGCCAGCTCACCAGGACTGACGAGCTCTGGAAACACCATATATTTT. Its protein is CASSPGLTSSGNTIYF.

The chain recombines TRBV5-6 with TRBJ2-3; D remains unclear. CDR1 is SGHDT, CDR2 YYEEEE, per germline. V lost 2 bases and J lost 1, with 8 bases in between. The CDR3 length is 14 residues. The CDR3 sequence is CASSFGIGTDTQYF. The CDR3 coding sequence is TGTGCCAGCAGCTTTGGGATCGGCACAGATACGCAGTATTTT. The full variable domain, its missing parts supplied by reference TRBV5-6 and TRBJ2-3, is DAGVTQSPTHLIKTRGQQVTLRCSPKSGHDTVSWYQQALGQGPQFIFQYYEEEERQRGNFPDRFSGHQFPNYSSELNVNALLLGDSALYLCASSFGIGTDTQYFGPGTRLTVL.

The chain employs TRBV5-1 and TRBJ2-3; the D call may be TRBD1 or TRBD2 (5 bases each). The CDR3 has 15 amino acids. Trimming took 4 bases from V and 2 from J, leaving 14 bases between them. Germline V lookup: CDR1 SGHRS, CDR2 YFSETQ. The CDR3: CASSQGRSLTDTQYF. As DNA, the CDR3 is TGCGCCAGCAGCCAGGGACGATCCCTCACAGATACGCAGTATTTT.

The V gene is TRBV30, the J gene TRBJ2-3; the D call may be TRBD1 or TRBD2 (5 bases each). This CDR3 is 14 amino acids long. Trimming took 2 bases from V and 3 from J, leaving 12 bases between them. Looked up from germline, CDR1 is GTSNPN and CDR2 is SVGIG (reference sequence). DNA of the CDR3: TGTGCCTGGAGTCACATTGGGGGAACAGATACGCAGTATTTT. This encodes CAWSHIGGTDTQYF.

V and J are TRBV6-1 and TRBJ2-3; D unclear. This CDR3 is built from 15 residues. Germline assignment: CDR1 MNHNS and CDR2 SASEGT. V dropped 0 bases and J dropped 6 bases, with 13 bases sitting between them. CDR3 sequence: CASSEAGLTADTQYF. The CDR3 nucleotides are TGTGCCAGCAGTGAAGCGGGCCTAACGGCGGATACGCAGTATTTT.

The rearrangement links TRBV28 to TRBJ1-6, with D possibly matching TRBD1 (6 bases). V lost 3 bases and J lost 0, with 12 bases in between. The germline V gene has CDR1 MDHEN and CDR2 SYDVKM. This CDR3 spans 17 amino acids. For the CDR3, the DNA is TGTGCCAGCAGTTTTCGCCTCAGGGGCTCCTATAATTCACCCCTCCACTTT. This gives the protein CASSFRLRGSYNSPLHF.

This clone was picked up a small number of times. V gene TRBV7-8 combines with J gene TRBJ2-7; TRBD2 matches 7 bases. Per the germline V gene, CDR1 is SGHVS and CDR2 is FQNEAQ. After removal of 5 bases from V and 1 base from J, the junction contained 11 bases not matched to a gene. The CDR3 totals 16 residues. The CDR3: CASSLLAGVGSYEQYF. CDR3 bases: TGTGCCAGCAGCCTGTTGGCGGGAGTAGGGTCCTACGAGCAGTACTTC. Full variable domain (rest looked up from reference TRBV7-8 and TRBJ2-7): GAGVSQSPRYKVAKRGQDVALRCDPISGHVSLFWYQQALGQGPEFLTYFQNEAQLDKSGLPSDRFFAERPEGSVSTLKIQRTQQEDSAVYLCASSLLAGVGSYEQYFGPGTRLTVT.

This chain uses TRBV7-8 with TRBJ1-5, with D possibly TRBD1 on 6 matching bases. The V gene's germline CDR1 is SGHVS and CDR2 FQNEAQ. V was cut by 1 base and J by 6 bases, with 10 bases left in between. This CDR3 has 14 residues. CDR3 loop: CASSLVAGAQPQHF. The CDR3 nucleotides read TGTGCCAGCAGCTTAGTAGCAGGGGCTCAGCCCCAGCATTTT. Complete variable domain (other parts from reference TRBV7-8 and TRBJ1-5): GAGVSQSPRYKVAKRGQDVALRCDPISGHVSLFWYQQALGQGPEFLTYFQNEAQLDKSGLPSDRFFAERPEGSVSTLKIQRTQQEDSAVYLCASSLVAGAQPQHFGDGTRLSIL.

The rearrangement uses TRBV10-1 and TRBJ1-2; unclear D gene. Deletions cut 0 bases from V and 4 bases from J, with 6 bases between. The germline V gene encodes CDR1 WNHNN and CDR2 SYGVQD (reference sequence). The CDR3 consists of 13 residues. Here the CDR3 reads CASSESIIYGYTF. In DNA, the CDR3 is TGCGCCAGCAGTGAGTCCATTATCTATGGCTACACCTTC.

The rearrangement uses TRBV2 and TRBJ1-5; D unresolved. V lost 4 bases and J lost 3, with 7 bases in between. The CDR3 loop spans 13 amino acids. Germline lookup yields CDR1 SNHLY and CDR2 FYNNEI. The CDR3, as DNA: TGTGCCAGCAGTGCAGGAAACAATCAGCCCCAGCATTTT. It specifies CASSAGNNQPQHF.

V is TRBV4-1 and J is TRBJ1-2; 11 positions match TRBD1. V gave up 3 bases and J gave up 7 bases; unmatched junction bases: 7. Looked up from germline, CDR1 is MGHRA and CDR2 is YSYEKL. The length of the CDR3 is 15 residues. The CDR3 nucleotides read TGCGCCAGCAGCCAGAAGAGGACAGGGGGCTTTGGCTACACCTTC. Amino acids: CASSQKRTGGFGYTF.

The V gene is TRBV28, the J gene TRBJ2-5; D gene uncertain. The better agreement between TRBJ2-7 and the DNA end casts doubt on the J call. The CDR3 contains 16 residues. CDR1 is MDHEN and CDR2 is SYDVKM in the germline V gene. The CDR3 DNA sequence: TGTGCCAGCAGTTCCCCGCCGCAGTCCTCCTTCTACGAGCAGTACTTC. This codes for CASSSPPQSSFYEQYF.

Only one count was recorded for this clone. The CDR3 here is CASSLAVYTEAFF. CDR3 coding DNA: TGCGCCAGCAGCTTGGCCGTTTACACTGAAGCTTTCTTT. V and J are TRBV5-1 and TRBJ1-1; D remains unclear. Trimming cost V 0 bases and J 3 bases, with 6 bases left between them. Germline-derived CDR1 and CDR2 are SGHRS and YFSETQ. The CDR3 runs to 13 residues.

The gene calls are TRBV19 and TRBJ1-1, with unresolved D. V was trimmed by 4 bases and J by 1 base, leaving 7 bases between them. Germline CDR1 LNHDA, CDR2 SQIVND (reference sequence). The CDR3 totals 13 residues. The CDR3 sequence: CASSTITNTEAFF. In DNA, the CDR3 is TGTGCCAGTAGTACCATCACGAACACTGAAGCTTTCTTT.

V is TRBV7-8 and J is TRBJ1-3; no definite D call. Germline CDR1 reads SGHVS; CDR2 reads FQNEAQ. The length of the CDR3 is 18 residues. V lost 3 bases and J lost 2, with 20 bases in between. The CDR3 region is CASSLGRRSSRTGNTIYF. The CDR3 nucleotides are TGTGCCAGCAGCTTGGGGAGACGCTCGTCGAGAACTGGAAACACCATATATTTT.

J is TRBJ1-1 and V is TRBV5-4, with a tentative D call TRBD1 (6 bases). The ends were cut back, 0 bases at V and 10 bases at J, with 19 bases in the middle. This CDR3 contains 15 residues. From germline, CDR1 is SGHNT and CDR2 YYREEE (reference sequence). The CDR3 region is CASSLAGFWGRGAFF. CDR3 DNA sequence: TGTGCCAGCAGCTTGGCTGGTTTCTGGGGGCGAGGAGCTTTCTTT.

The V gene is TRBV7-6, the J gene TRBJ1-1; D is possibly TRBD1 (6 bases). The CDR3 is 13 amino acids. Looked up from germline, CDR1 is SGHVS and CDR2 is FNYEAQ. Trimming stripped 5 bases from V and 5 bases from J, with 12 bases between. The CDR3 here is CASSATGKTEAFF. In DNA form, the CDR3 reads TGTGCCAGCAGCGCGACAGGTAAAACTGAAGCTTTCTTT.

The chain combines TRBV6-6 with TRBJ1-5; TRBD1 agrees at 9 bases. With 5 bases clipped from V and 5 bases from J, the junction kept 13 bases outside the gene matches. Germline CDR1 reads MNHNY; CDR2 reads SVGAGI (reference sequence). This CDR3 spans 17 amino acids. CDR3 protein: CASSPHRGRIGDQPQHF. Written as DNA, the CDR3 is TGTGCCAGCAGTCCTCACAGGGGGCGCATCGGAGATCAGCCCCAGCATTTT.

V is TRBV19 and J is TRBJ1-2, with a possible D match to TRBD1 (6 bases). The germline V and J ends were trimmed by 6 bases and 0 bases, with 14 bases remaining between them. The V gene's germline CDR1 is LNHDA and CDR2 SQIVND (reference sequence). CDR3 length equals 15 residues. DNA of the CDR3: TGTGCCAGTAGCCTGGGGGGCAGTTCTAACTATGGCTACACCTTC. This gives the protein CASSLGGSSNYGYTF.

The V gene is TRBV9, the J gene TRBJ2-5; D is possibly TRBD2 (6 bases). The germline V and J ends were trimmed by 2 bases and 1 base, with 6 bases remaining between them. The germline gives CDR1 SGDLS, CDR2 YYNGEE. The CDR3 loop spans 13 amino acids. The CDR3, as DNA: TGTGCCAGCAGCGTGACTAGCCAAGAGACCCAGTACTTC. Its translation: CASSVTSQETQYF. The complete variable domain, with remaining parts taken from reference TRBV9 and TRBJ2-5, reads DSGVTQTPKHLITATGQRVTLRCSPRSGDLSVYWYQQSLDQGLQFLIQYYNGEERAKGNILERFSAQQFPDLHSELNLSSLELGDSALYFCASSVTSQETQYFGPGTRLLVL.

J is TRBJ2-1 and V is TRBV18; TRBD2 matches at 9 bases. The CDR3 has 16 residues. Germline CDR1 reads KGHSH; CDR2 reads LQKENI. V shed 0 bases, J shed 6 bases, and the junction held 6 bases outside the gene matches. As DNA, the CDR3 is TGTGCCAGCTCACCACCGAGGCTAGCGGGGTCCAATGAGCAGTTCTTC. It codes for CASSPPRLAGSNEQFF. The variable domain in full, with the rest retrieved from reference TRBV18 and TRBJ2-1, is NAGVMQNPRHLVRRRGQEARLRCSPMKGHSHVYWYRQLPEEGLKFMVYLQKENIIDESGMPKERFSAEFPKEGPSILRIQQVVRGDSAAYFCASSPPRLAGSNEQFFGPGTRLTVL.

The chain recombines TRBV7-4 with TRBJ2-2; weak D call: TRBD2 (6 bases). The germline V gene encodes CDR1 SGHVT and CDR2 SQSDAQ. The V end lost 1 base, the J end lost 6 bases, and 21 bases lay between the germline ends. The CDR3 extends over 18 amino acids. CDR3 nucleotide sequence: TGTGCCAGCAGCTTAGAAAGAATCCGGGACTTAGCCCCCGGGGAGCTGTTTTTT. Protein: CASSLERIRDLAPGELFF. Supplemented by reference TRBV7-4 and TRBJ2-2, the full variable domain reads GAGVSQSPRYKVAKRGRDVALRCDSISGHVTLYWYRQTLGQGSEVLTYSQSDAQRDKSGRPSGRFSAERPERSVSTLKIQRTEQGDSAVYLCASSLERIRDLAPGELFFGEGSRLTVL.

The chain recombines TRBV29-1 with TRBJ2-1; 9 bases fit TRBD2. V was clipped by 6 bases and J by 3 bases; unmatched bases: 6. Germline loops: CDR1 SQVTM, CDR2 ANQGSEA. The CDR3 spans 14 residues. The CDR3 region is CSVAGTSFYNEQFF. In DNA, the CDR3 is TGCAGCGTGGCCGGGACTAGCTTCTACAATGAGCAGTTCTTC.